The rows below give T cell receptor beta chains drawn from one sample of a study of identical twins' blood T cells. Via MiXCR, TCRdb re-called the 5' RACE reads, giving one row per CDR3 protein. The table records 350,000 to 450,000 distinct CDR3 sequences, 25% to 35% of them present only once. Sequencing was carried out using PBMCs. These receptors all come from a woman between 18 and 55 years old in good health. The CDR3 runs from the conserved cysteine through the conserved F or W. D genes are given only for firm matches. Expanded clones get a size class; other rows say once, few or many, or leave the size out.

.	TRBV24-1	TRBJ2-1	few	CATSDPPGNEQFF	TGTGCCACCAGTGACCCCCCGGGCAATGAGCAGTTCTTC
TRBD2	TRBV27	TRBJ2-2	few	CASSYDRGVGELFF	TGTGCCAGCAGTTACGACCGGGGGGTCGGGGAGCTGTTTTTT
TRBD2	TRBV5-1	TRBJ2-7	.	CASSLTSGRAYEQYF	TGCGCCAGCAGCTTGACTAGCGGCCGTGCCTACGAGCAGTACTTC
TRBD1	TRBV5-6	TRBJ2-7	.	CACSFPGQGSVQYF	TGTGCCTGCAGCTTCCCGGGACAGGGCTCTGTGCAGTACTTC
.	TRBV29-1	TRBJ1-2	.	CSIRRRIGGYTF	TGCAGCATACGACGGCGAATTGGGGGCTACACCTTC
.	TRBV3-1	TRBJ2-7	.	CASSLQFPYEQYF	TGTGCCAGCAGTCTACAGTTCCCCTACGAGCAGTACTTC
.	TRBV2	TRBJ1-5	few	CASSETVYSNQPQHF	TGTGCCAGCAGTGAGACAGTTTATAGCAATCAGCCCCAGCATTTT
.	TRBV18	TRBJ2-2	few	CASSLPHNTGELFF	TGTGCCAGCTCACTTCCACACAACACCGGGGAGCTGTTTTTT
.	TRBV11-2	TRBJ2-2	.	CASSPFWDANTGELFF	TGTGCCAGCAGCCCCTTCTGGGACGCGAACACCGGGGAGCTGTTTTTT
TRBD2	TRBV6-1	TRBJ2-1	.	CASSRTRNNEQFF	TGTGCCAGCAGTAGGACTAGGAACAATGAGCAGTTCTTC
.	TRBV1	TRBJ1-4	.	CTSSQDRDLNEKLFF	TGCACCAGCAGCCAAGACCGCGACCTTAATGAAAAACTGTTTTTT
.	TRBV7-2	TRBJ1-1	.	CASSLLETESFF	TGTGCCAGCAGCCTCCTAGAAACTGAATCTTTCTTT
.	TRBV7-6	TRBJ2-3	few	CASSLVPGGTDTQYF	TGTGCCAGCAGCTTAGTACCAGGGGGCACAGATACGCAGTATTTT
.	TRBV10-3	TRBJ2-1	few	CAISEAGYNEQFF	TGTGCCATCAGTGAGGCCGGCTACAATGAGCAGTTCTTC
.	TRBV7-2	TRBJ1-5	.	CASSKLNQPQHF	TGTGCCAGCAGCAAATTGAATCAGCCCCAGCATTTT
.	TRBV12-3/TRBV12-4	TRBJ2-3	once	CASKLTDTQYF	TGTGCCAGCAAGCTTACAGATACGCAGTATTTT
.	TRBV20-1	TRBJ1-2	.	CSARPRLSPRPTYGYTF	TGCAGTGCTAGGCCCCGGCTTTCCCCGAGGCCAACCTATGGCTACACCTTC
.	TRBV20-1	TRBJ2-1	few	CSGSTPTYNEQFF	TGCAGTGGGTCCACTCCGACCTACAATGAGCAGTTCTTC
.	TRBV2	TRBJ2-7	.	CASSDTKPHEQYF	TGTGCCAGCAGTGACACTAAGCCCCACGAGCAGTACTTC
.	TRBV6-5	TRBJ1-1	.	CASSYSPGFRAFF	TGTGCCAGCAGTTACTCACCGGGGTTCAGAGCTTTCTTT
.	TRBV12-5	TRBJ2-1	.	CASGWGDEQFF	TGTGCTAGTGGGTGGGGCGATGAGCAGTTCTTC
TRBD1	TRBV10-3	TRBJ1-1	.	CAIGKRTGRNTEAFF	TGTGCCATCGGAAAAAGGACAGGGAGGAACACTGAAGCTTTCTTT
.	TRBV2	TRBJ2-1	.	CASRQRKQFF	TGTGCCAGCAGACAAAGGAAGCAGTTCTTC
.	TRBV10-3	TRBJ2-2	.	CAISGKNTGELFF	TGTGCCATCAGTGGCAAGAACACCGGGGAGCTGTTTTTT
.	TRBV29-1	TRBJ2-1	few	CSVTRDRDEQFF	TGCAGCGTTACTAGGGATCGAGATGAGCAGTTCTTC
TRBD2	TRBV3-1	TRBJ2-7	.	CASSPRGGLAGATYEQYF	TGTGCCAGCAGCCCAAGAGGGGGACTAGCGGGGGCAACCTACGAGCAGTACTTC
TRBD1	TRBV9	TRBJ2-2	few	CASSVRDRASGELFF	TGTGCCAGCAGCGTCCGGGACAGGGCCTCCGGGGAGCTGTTTTTT
.	TRBV7-9	TRBJ2-1	.	CASNSDYYYNEQFF	TGTGCCAGCAATTCGGACTATTACTACAATGAGCAGTTCTTC
TRBD1	TRBV7-9	TRBJ2-3	.	CASSGPGQGTDTQYF	TGTGCCAGCAGCGGTCCGGGACAGGGCACAGATACGCAGTATTTT
.	TRBV6-5	TRBJ2-2	once	CASSYFRGYSPTSWELFF	TGTGCCAGCAGTTACTTCCGAGGGTACAGCCCCACGTCCTGGGAGCTGTTTTTT
TRBD2	TRBV6-5	TRBJ2-7	few	CASDSLRAGEIYEQYF	TGTGCCAGCGATTCTCTACGGGCGGGAGAAATCTACGAGCAGTACTTC
TRBD1	TRBV27	TRBJ2-3	.	CASSLNTGQGTDTQYF	TGTGCCAGCAGTCTAAATACGGGACAGGGCACAGATACGCAGTATTTT
TRBD1	TRBV7-2	TRBJ2-2	few	CASSSRGLDTGELFF	TGTGCCAGCAGCTCCAGGGGGCTTGATACCGGGGAGCTGTTTTTT
TRBD1	TRBV7-9	TRBJ1-1	.	CASSPRTGNTEAFF	TGTGCCAGCAGCCCCCGGACAGGGAACACTGAAGCTTTCTTT
TRBD1	TRBV7-2	TRBJ2-5	.	CASASSRGPQYF	TGTGCCAGCGCGTCCTCCAGGGGGCCCCAGTACTTC
.	TRBV7-9	TRBJ2-2	few	CASSLVVSGELFF	TGTGCCAGCAGCTTAGTGGTCTCCGGGGAGCTGTTTTTT
.	TRBV12-5	TRBJ2-1	many	CASGFNNEQFF	TGTGCTAGTGGTTTCAACAATGAGCAGTTCTTC
TRBD2	TRBV20-1	TRBJ2-2	.	CSAETSGIGELFF	TGCAGTGCGGAGACTAGCGGGATAGGGGAGCTGTTTTTT
TRBD2	TRBV11-2	TRBJ2-1	few	CASSFIVTSGEQFF	TGTGCCAGCAGCTTTATAGTGACTAGCGGCGAGCAGTTCTTC
.	TRBV20-1	TRBJ1-2	.	CSARTENMKPNYGYTF	TGCAGTGCTAGGACTGAAAATATGAAACCCAACTATGGCTACACCTTC
.	TRBV2	TRBJ1-1	.	CASKWDGFEAFF	TGTGCCAGCAAATGGGATGGGTTTGAAGCTTTCTTT
.	TRBV6-5	TRBJ1-6	.	CASSYSGGVDSPLHF	TGTGCCAGCAGTTACTCGGGTGGGGTAGATTCACCCCTCCACTTT
.	TRBV6-1	TRBJ1-4	.	CASSEEQFNEKLFF	TGTGCCAGCAGTGAAGAACAGTTTAATGAAAAACTGTTTTTT
TRBD1	TRBV5-1	TRBJ1-4	.	CASSLFPTGGGEKLFF	TGCGCCAGCAGCTTGTTCCCGACAGGGGGTGGAGAAAAACTGTTTTTT
.	TRBV4-1	TRBJ2-3	.	CASSLKQGAGATDTQYF	TGCGCCAGCAGCCTCAAACAAGGGGCGGGGGCCACAGATACGCAGTATTTT
.	TRBV3-1	TRBJ1-2	.	CASSQEWACGYTF	TGTGCCAGCAGCCAAGAATGGGCGTGTGGCTACACCTTC
.	TRBV5-8	TRBJ1-5	.	CASSLGQIGQPQHF	TGTGCCAGCAGCCTTGGACAGATCGGTCAGCCCCAGCATTTT
.	TRBV20-1	TRBJ2-7	few	CSASRSTIHEQYF	TGCAGTGCTAGCCGCTCGACCATTCACGAGCAGTACTTC
.	TRBV12-3/TRBV12-4	TRBJ2-1	few	CASSFPPSRPFF	TGTGCCAGCAGTTTCCCCCCAAGCCGGCCGTTCTTC
.	TRBV6-1	TRBJ2-1	few	CASSDSDLPFGEQFF	TGTGCCAGCAGTGATTCAGACTTACCCTTCGGTGAGCAGTTCTTC
.	TRBV4-1	TRBJ2-1	.	CASSQNRVPNEQSF	TGCGCCAGCAGCCAAAACAGGGTCCCTAATGAGCAGTCCTTC
.	TRBV20-1	TRBJ1-2	.	CSARALLSAWKGYTF	TGCAGTGCTAGAGCCCTTTTGTCCGCGTGGAAGGGCTACACCTTC
.	TRBV2	TRBJ1-1	.	CASRGTLGLNTEAFF	TGTGCCAGCAGGGGGACCTTAGGGCTGAACACTGAAGCTTTCTTT
TRBD1	TRBV3-1	TRBJ1-2	many	CASSPGQGDGYTF	TGTGCCAGCAGCCCGGGACAGGGAGATGGCTACACCTTC
.	TRBV18	TRBJ2-7	.	CASSPPQGTPYEQYF	TGTGCCAGCTCACCACCTCAGGGTACTCCCTACGAGCAGTACTTC
.	TRBV18	TRBJ2-3	few	CASSPVYADVDTQYF	TGTGCCAGCTCACCCGTATATGCGGATGTGGATACGCAGTATTTT
.	TRBV9	TRBJ1-4	few	CASSPSPRQDDEKLFF	TGTGCCAGCAGCCCGAGCCCGAGGCAGGATGACGAAAAACTGTTTTTT
.	TRBV29-1	TRBJ1-2	many	CSVMRIGLYGYTF	TGCAGCGTTATGAGGATTGGTCTATATGGCTACACCTTC
.	TRBV7-2	TRBJ2-7	.	CASSRTFLTYEQYF	TGTGCCAGCAGCCGGACTTTTCTAACCTACGAGCAGTACTTC